The 11 T cell receptor beta chains below were found in one sample sequenced in a study of preoperative IRX-2 immunotherapy in early breast cancer. Stated treatment: preoperative locoregional IRX-2 cytokine immunotherapy. Sequenced by immunoSEQ multiplex PCR; TCRdb stores in-frame clones only, minus some. The sample includes around 57,000 clones, around 94% of them seen just once. The sample was taken from a patient treated with IRX-2 immunotherapy. These receptors were collected from a human donor with breast cancer.

J is TRBJ2-7 and V is TRBV6-5, with TRBD1 as a possible D gene (5 bases). The CDR3 totals 15 residues. V lost 2 bases to trimming and J lost 0 bases, with 11 bases between them. Germline values: CDR1 MNHEY, CDR2 SVGAGI. The CDR3 DNA follows: TGTGCCAGCAGTTACCTATCAGGGCCCTCCTACGAGCAGTACTTC. Amino acids: CASSYLSGPSYEQYF.

This clone was seen once. The V gene is TRBV29-1, the J gene TRBJ2-5; D is ambiguous. The germline V and J ends were trimmed by 4 bases and 4 bases, with 16 bases remaining between them. Per the germline V gene, CDR1 is SQVTM and CDR2 is ANQGSEA. This CDR3 has 14 residues. CDR3 DNA sequence: TGCAGCGTTGGGTGGGCGGCTTGGGGAGAGACCCAGTACTTC. It encodes CSVGWAAWGETQYF.

The chain uses TRBV28 and TRBJ2-3, with a possible D match to TRBD2 (5 bases). Trimming removed 11 bases at V and 0 bases at J, with 12 bases between. Germline CDR1 MDHEN, CDR2 SYDVKM. The CDR3 runs 13 residues. DNA of the CDR3: TGTGCCTCGGGGAGTCCTAGCACAGATACGCAGTATTTT. Encoded protein: CASGSPSTDTQYF.

The J gene is TRBJ1-2, the V gene TRBV7-8; D is perhaps TRBD1 (6 bases). This CDR3 contains 14 residues. Germline V gives CDR1 SGHVS, CDR2 FQNEAQ. V lost 2 bases, J lost 8 bases, and 15 bases lay in between. CDR3 sequence reads: CASSLTPGQWGYTF. In DNA form, the CDR3 reads TGTGCCAGCAGCTTAACCCCTGGACAGTGGGGCTACACCTTC.

This clone was seen only once. The J gene is TRBJ1-4, the V gene TRBV7-8; a possible D gene is TRBD1 (6 bases). V was shortened by 7 bases and J by 6 bases, with 21 bases between the two germline ends. Germline V CDR1 and CDR2: SGHVS, FQNEAQ. This CDR3 is 16 amino acids long. For the CDR3, the DNA is TGTGCCAGCAACCCCCTGGGGGCAGGTGGGGATGAAAAACTGTTTTTT. Translated: CASNPLGAGGDEKLFF.

The rearrangement uses TRBV11-2 and TRBJ2-6; no firm D call. The germline gives CDR1 SGHAT, CDR2 FQNNGV. CDR3 length: 14 amino acids. V was pared by 2 bases and J by 1 base, with 3 bases between. CDR3 region: CASSLRSGANVLTF. DNA for the CDR3: TGTGCCAGCAGCTTAAGATCTGGGGCCAACGTCCTGACTTTC.

The chain has TRBV7-2 and TRBJ1-3; D is perhaps TRBD1 (5 bases). Germline assignment: CDR1 SGHTA and CDR2 FQGNSA. The CDR3 totals 16 residues. Trimming shortened V by 3 bases and J by 0 bases, and 12 bases separated the two germline ends. CDR3 nucleotide sequence: TGTGCCAGCAGCTTGCAGGGCTCCCTCTCTGGAAACACCATATATTTT. Residues: CASSLQGSLSGNTIYF.

The rearrangement links TRBV5-6 to TRBJ2-2, with TRBD1 as a possible D gene (5 bases). The germline CDR1 and CDR2 sequences are SGHDT and YYEEEE. The CDR3 length is 13 residues. Deletions cut 4 bases from V and 15 bases from J, with 19 bases between. CDR3 sequence: CASSPITQKGVFF. In nucleotides, the CDR3 is TGTGCCAGCAGCCCAATAACCCAAAAAGGGGTGTTTTTT.

V usage is TRBV7-6 and J usage is TRBJ2-7; D possibly corresponds to TRBD2 (6 bases). The CDR3 runs 16 residues. Germline lookup yields CDR1 SGHVS and CDR2 FNYEAQ. The germline V and J ends were trimmed by 5 bases and 7 bases, with 24 bases remaining between them. This chain's CDR3 is CASSVSGGGATGEQYF. The CDR3 DNA sequence: TGTGCCAGCAGCGTCAGTGGTGGAGGGGCCACGGGAGAGCAGTACTTC. The entire variable domain, with the rest obtained from reference TRBV7-6 and TRBJ2-7, is as follows: GAGVSQSPRYKVTKRGQDVALRCDPISGHVSLYWYRQALGQGPEFLTYFNYEAQQDKSGLPNDRFSAERPEGSISTLTIQRTEQRDSAMYRCASSVSGGGATGEQYFGPGTRLTVT.

Of note for this clone: A junction boundary mismatches the germline segment, possibly from a read error. The gene calls are TRBV6-6 and TRBJ2-7; D call uncertain. CDR1 is MNHNY, CDR2 SVGAGI, per germline (reference sequence). CDR3 size: 14 residues. The CDR3 reads CASSYDPDRAELRF. For the CDR3, the DNA is TGTGCCAGCAGTTACGACCCCGACCGGGCGGAACTCCGCTTC.

The V call is TRBV19, the J call TRBJ2-7; unclear D gene. V dropped 2 bases and J dropped 5 bases, with 10 bases sitting between them. Germline V lookup: CDR1 LNHDA, CDR2 SQIVND (reference sequence). The CDR3 loop spans 13 amino acids. CDR3 sequence: CASSITPRHEQYF. The CDR3, as DNA: TGTGCCAGTAGTATAACCCCGCGCCACGAGCAGTACTTC.